Included here is one T cell receptor beta chain sequence, with context. Its cognate antigen is unknown. The record originates from a study of T cell responses to AZD1222 COVID-19 vaccine. Study findings and constraints: Among the donors, most were white British and more were female, and clonal diversity was possibly underestimated.

Using immunoSEQ multiplex PCR, the repertoire was profiled, and TCRdb retains in-frame clones only, with some absent. The sample contains more than 70,000 clones, 88% of which appear only once. This TCR was recovered from an adult in good health. The material sequenced was peripheral blood, taken on day 0 of AZD1222 vaccination.

CDR3 amino acids: CASRTGNSGNTIYF. The CDR3, as DNA: TGTGCCAGTAGGACAGGCAACTCTGGAAACACCATATATTTT. V usage is TRBV19 and J usage is TRBJ1-3, with a possible D match to TRBD1 (6 bases). Trimming removed 6 bases from V and 0 bases from J, with 9 bases in between. CDR3 length: 14 amino acids. The germline V gene has CDR1 LNHDA and CDR2 SQIVND (reference sequence).